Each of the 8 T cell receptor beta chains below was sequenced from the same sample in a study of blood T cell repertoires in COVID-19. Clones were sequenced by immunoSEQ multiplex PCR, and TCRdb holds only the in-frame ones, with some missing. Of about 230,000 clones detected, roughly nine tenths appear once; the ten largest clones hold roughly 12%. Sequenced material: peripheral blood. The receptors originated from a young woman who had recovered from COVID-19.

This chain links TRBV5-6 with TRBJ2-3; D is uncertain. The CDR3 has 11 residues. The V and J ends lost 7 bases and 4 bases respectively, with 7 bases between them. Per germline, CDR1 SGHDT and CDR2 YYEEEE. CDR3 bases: TGTGCCAGCGGCCCGTCAGATACGCAGTATTTT. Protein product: CASGPSDTQYF. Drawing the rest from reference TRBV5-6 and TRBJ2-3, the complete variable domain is DAGVTQSPTHLIKTRGQQVTLRCSPKSGHDTVSWYQQALGQGPQFIFQYYEEEERQRGNFPDRFSGHQFPNYSSELNVNALLLGDSALYLCASGPSDTQYFGPGTRLTVL.

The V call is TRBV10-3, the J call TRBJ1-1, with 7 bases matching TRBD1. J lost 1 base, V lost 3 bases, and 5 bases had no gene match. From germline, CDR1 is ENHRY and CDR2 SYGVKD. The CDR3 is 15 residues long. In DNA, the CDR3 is TGTGCCATCAGTGACCGACAGGGAGCGAACACTGAAGCTTTCTTT. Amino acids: CAISDRQGANTEAFF.

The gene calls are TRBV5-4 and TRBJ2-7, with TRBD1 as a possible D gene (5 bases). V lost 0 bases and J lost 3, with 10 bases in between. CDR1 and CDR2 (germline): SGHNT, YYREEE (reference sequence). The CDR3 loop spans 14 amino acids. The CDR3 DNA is TGTGCCAGCAGCTTGGATCCAGGGTTCTACGAGCAGTACTTC. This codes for CASSLDPGFYEQYF.

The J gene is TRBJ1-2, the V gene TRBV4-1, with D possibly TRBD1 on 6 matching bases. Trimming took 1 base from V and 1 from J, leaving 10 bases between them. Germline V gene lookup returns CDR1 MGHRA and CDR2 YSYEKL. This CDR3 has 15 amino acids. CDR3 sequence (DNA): TGCGCCAGCAGCCAAGCAGGGGCCATTAACTATGGCTACACCTTC. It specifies CASSQAGAINYGYTF.

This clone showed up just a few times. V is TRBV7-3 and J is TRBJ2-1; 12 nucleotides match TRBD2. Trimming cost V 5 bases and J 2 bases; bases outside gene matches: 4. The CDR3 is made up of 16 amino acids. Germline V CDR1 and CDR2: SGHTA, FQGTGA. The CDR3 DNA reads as TGTGCCAGCAGCCACCTAGCGGGAGGGACCTACAATGAGCAGTTCTTC. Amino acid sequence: CASSHLAGGTYNEQFF.

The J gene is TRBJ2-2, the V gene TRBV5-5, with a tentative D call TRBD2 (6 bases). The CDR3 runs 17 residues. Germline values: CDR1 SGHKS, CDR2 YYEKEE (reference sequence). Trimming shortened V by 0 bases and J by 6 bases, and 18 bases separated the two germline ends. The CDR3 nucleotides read TGTGCCAGCAGCTTGGTAGCGCGACTAGAAATCCCCGGGGAGCTGTTTTTT. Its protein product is CASSLVARLEIPGELFF.

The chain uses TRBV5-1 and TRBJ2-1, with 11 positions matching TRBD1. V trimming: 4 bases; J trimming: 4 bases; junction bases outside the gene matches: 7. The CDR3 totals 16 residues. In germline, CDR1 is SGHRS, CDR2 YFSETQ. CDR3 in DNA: TGCGCCAGCAGCAATCCGGGACAGGGGGTTTACAATGAGCAGTTCTTC. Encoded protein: CASSNPGQGVYNEQFF. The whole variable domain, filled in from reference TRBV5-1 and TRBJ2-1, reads KAGVTQTPRYLIKTRGQQVTLSCSPISGHRSVSWYQQTPGQGLQFLFEYFSETQRNKGNFPGRFSGRQFSNSRSEMNVSTLELGDSALYLCASSNPGQGVYNEQFFGPGTRLTVL.

CDR3 in DNA: TGTGCCAGTAGCCCCCCAATGGGGAGGCGTGACTATGGCTACACCTTC. Protein: CASSPPMGRRDYGYTF. The V call is TRBV19, the J call TRBJ1-2; no reliable D call. The CDR3 is made up of 16 amino acids. Germline values: CDR1 LNHDA, CDR2 SQIVND (reference sequence). Between the trimmed V and J ends, which lost 6 bases and 3 bases, there was a span of 20 bases.